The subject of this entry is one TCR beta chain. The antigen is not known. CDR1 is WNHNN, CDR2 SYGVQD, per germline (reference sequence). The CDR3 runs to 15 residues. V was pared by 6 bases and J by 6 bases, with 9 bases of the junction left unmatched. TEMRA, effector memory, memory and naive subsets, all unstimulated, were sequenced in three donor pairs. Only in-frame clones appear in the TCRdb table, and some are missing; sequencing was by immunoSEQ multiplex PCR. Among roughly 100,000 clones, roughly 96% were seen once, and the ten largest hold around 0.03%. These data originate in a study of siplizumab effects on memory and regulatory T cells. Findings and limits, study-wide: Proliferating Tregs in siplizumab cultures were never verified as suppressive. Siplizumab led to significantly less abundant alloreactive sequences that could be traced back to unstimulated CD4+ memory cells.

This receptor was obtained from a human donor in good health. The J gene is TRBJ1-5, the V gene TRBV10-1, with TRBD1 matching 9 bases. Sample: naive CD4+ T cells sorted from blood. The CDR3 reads CASRRDRVWCQPQHF. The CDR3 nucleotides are TGCGCCAGCAGGCGGGACAGGGTGTGGTGTCAGCCCCAGCATTTT.